This T cell receptor (beta chain) emerged from a study of early T cells in non-severe SARS-CoV-2 infection. There are a few counts of this clonotype. Germline V lookup: CDR1 SQVTM, CDR2 ANQGSEA. V lost 5 bases and J lost 0, with 14 bases in between. The CDR3 loop spans 15 amino acids. Each CDR3 protein gets one entry after TCRdb re-called the 5' RACE reads with MiXCR. The profile shows around 78,000 distinct CDR3 sequences, over 12% of them singletons. This chain uses TRBV29-1 with TRBJ2-4; D remains ambiguous. Specimen: whole blood. The receptor was derived from an adult who was a healthcare worker with PCR-confirmed SARS-CoV-2 infection or an uninfected control (not recorded which). The CDR3 DNA follows: TGCAGCGTTTCCTACTCGGATAGAGCCAAAAACATTCAGTACTTC. Translation gives CSVSYSDRAKNIQYF.